These T cell receptor beta chains were read from a single sample in a study of siplizumab effects on memory and regulatory T cells. The antigens of these receptors remain unknown. Repertoires were generated with immunoSEQ multiplex PCR, while TCRdb's copy carries only in-frame clones and drops some. The data show 9,500 to 10,000 clones, 40% seen once. What was sequenced was CFSE-low (dividing) CD4+ T cells sorted from an allogeneic mixed lymphocyte reaction. Receptors were obtained from a human donor in good health; the cells came from an allogeneic mixed lymphocyte reaction. Both conserved end residues are part of each CDR3. The order of the fields is V gene, D gene, J gene, clone size, CDR3 DNA, CDR3 protein. The D gene is left open where the match is weak. Clone size, where shown, is once, few, many, or a class for clones that have expanded.

v_call: TRBV30; d_call: -; j_call: TRBJ1-5; clone_size: few; cdr3_nt: TGTGCCTGTGGGATGTCCGGGATTCAGCCCCAGCATTTT; cdr3_aa: CACGMSGIQPQHF
v_call: TRBV19; d_call: TRBD1; j_call: TRBJ1-6; clone_size: -; cdr3_nt: TGTGCCAGTAGGGGCAGGGGGACTTCACCCCTCCACTTT; cdr3_aa: CASRGRGTSPLHF
v_call: TRBV11-2; d_call: TRBD1; j_call: TRBJ1-5; clone_size: -; cdr3_nt: TGTGCCAGCAGCGGTCCAGGGGGCGCGGGGCAGCCCCAGCATTTT; cdr3_aa: CASSGPGGAGQPQHF
v_call: TRBV18; d_call: -; j_call: TRBJ1-1; clone_size: medium-sized; cdr3_nt: TGTGCCAGCTCCCCAGGGGAGGGAAACCAAGCTTTCTTT; cdr3_aa: CASSPGEGNQAFF
v_call: TRBV10-3; d_call: TRBD2; j_call: TRBJ2-7; clone_size: -; cdr3_nt: TGTGCCATCAGTGAGACCTCGACTAGCGGTTACGAGCAGTACTTC; cdr3_aa: CAISETSTSGYEQYF
v_call: TRBV4-3; d_call: -; j_call: TRBJ2-2; clone_size: few; cdr3_nt: TGCGCCAGCAGCCAAGAGAGGTTAGGCGGGGAGCTGTTTTTT; cdr3_aa: CASSQERLGGELFF
v_call: TRBV6-6; d_call: -; j_call: TRBJ1-1; clone_size: medium-sized; cdr3_nt: TGTGCCAGCAGTTACCGTGAGCGGGACGAAGCTTTCTTT; cdr3_aa: CASSYRERDEAFF
v_call: TRBV18; d_call: -; j_call: TRBJ2-5; clone_size: -; cdr3_nt: TGTGCCAGCTCACCGTCCCGAAACCAAGAGACCCAGTACTTC; cdr3_aa: CASSPSRNQETQYF
v_call: TRBV21-1; d_call: -; j_call: TRBJ2-7; clone_size: once; cdr3_nt: TGTGCCAGCAGCCCTGGGACTCAGGCTCAGGGCCCCGAGCAGTACTTC; cdr3_aa: CASSPGTQAQGPEQYF
v_call: TRBV7-9; d_call: TRBD2; j_call: TRBJ2-3; clone_size: -; cdr3_nt: TGTGCCAGCAGCTCTAGCGGGAGCAAAGATACGCAGTATTTT; cdr3_aa: CASSSSGSKDTQYF
v_call: TRBV11-3; d_call: TRBD1; j_call: TRBJ2-7; clone_size: few; cdr3_nt: TGTGCCAGCAGCTTAGCAGGGACAGGGGCCTACGAGCAGTACTTC; cdr3_aa: CASSLAGTGAYEQYF
v_call: TRBV5-1; d_call: TRBD2; j_call: TRBJ2-7; clone_size: -; cdr3_nt: TGCGCCAGCAGCTTGAGGACTAGCGGGAGTGACGAGCAGTACTTC; cdr3_aa: CASSLRTSGSDEQYF
v_call: TRBV5-1; d_call: TRBD1; j_call: TRBJ1-3; clone_size: medium-sized; cdr3_nt: TGCGCCAGCAGCCCGCTCTTCCCGGGACAGGGCTCTGGAAACACCATATATTTT; cdr3_aa: CASSPLFPGQGSGNTIYF
v_call: TRBV5-4; d_call: TRBD1; j_call: TRBJ2-7; clone_size: -; cdr3_nt: TGTGCCAGCACCACACCGGGACAGCGATCCTACGAGCAGTACTTC; cdr3_aa: CASTTPGQRSYEQYF
v_call: TRBV6-1; d_call: -; j_call: TRBJ2-1; clone_size: few; cdr3_nt: TGTGAGGTTCGGGGTTACAATGAGCAGTTCTTC; cdr3_aa: CEVRGYNEQFF
v_call: TRBV5-1; d_call: -; j_call: TRBJ2-7; clone_size: few; cdr3_nt: TGCGCCAGCAGCTTGGTCGGGGGACCCTACGAGCAGTACTTC; cdr3_aa: CASSLVGGPYEQYF